This T cell receptor beta chain was observed in a study of blood T cell repertoires in COVID-19. Study context: The cDNA or gDNA used as material had been derived from T cells, B-cell-depleted T cells, or PBMCs.

V was clipped by 1 base and J by 11 bases; unmatched bases: 10. From germline, CDR1 is SGHTA and CDR2 FQGNSA. The CDR3 extends over 15 amino acids. TCRdb's copy holds only in-frame clones and misses some; the assay was immunoSEQ multiplex PCR. The table records 150,000 to 200,000 clones, 70% to 85% of them present only once. The chain couples TRBV7-2 to TRBJ1-1; TRBD1 matches at 10 bases. Sample: peripheral blood. The sequence was obtained from a woman older than 75 with acute or convalescent COVID-19. The CDR3 loop reads CASSLDSLGQGKAFF. In nucleotides, the CDR3 is TGTGCCAGCAGCTTAGATAGCTTGGGACAGGGGAAGGCTTTCTTT.